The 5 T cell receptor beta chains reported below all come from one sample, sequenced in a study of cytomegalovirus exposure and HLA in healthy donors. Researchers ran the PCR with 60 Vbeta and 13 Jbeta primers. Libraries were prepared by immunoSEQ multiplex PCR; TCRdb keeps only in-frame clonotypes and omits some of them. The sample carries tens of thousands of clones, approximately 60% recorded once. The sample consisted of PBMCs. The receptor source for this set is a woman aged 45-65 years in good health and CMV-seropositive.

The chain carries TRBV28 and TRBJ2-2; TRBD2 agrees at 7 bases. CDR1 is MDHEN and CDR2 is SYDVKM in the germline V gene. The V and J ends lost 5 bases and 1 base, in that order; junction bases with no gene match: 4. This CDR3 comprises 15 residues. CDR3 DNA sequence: TGTGCCAGCAGTCCGGGGGGACGGAACACCGGGGAGCTGTTTTTT. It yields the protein CASSPGGRNTGELFF. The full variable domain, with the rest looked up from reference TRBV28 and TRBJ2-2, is DVKVTQSSRYLVKRTGEKVFLECVQDMDHENMFWYRQDPGLGLRLIYFSYDVKMKEKGDIPEGYSVSREKKERFSLILESASTNQTSMYLCASSPGGRNTGELFFGEGSRLTVL.

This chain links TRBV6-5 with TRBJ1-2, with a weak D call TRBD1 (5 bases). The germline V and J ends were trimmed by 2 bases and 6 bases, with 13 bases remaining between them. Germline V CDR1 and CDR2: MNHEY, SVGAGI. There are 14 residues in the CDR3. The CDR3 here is CASSYQGGGDGYTF. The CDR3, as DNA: TGTGCCAGCAGTTACCAGGGCGGAGGGGATGGCTACACCTTC.

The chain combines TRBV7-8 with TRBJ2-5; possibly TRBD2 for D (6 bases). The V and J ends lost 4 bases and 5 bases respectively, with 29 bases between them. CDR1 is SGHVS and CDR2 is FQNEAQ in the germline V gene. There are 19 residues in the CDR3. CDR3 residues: CASSSGTRYTTLHKETQYF. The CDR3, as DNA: TGTGCCAGCAGCTCCGGGACTCGGTACACTACCCTACATAAGGAGACCCAGTACTTC.

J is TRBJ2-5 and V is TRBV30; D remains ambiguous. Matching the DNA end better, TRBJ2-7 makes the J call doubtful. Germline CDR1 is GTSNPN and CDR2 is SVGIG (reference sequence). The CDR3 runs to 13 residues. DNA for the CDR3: TGTGCCTGGAGTGCCTCGAGATTCTACGAGCAGTACTTC. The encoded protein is CAWSASRFYEQYF.

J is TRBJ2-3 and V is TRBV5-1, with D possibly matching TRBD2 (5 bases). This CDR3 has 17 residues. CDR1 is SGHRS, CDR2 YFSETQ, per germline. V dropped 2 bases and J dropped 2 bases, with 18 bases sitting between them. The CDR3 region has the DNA TGCGCCAGCAGCTTTGGTCAAGCGGAATGGGCCACAGATACGCAGTATTTT. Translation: CASSFGQAEWATDTQYF.